The sequence of this TCR beta chain was determined in a study of response to subunit inactivated influenza vaccine. Findings and caveats of the study: The study's authors posited that every seasonal influenza vaccination enlists few new T cells.

TCRdb reanalysed the RT-PCR reads using MiXCR and keeps one entry per CDR3 protein. The repertoire holds roughly 710,000 distinct CDR3 sequences, with roughly 15% as singletons. This clonotype was seen a few times. Its antigen is unidentified. Germline CDR1 and CDR2: SNHLY and FYNNEI. The junction had 9 bases not matched to a gene; V was cut back by 5 bases and J by 8 bases. This CDR3 contains 15 residues. This receptor was taken from a middle-aged man who received an inactivated influenza vaccine. The source material was PBMCs from blood, sampled roughly 15 days before vaccination. This chain uses TRBV2 with TRBJ1-6, with 7 bases matching TRBD1. This CDR3 is CASSTRQGRDSPLHF. In DNA form, the CDR3 reads TGTGCCAGCAGTACCAGACAGGGCCGGGATTCACCCCTCCACTTT.